This T cell receptor (beta chain) was profiled in a study of blood T cell repertoires in COVID-19. Overall study context: The samples span acute and convalescent COVID-19 from the United States, Italy and Spain.

The CDR3 consists of 16 residues. Trimming removed 1 base at V and 0 bases at J, with 10 bases between. Germline CDR1 reads SGHAT; CDR2 reads FQDESV (reference sequence). Clones were read by immunoSEQ multiplex PCR, and TCRdb kept only the in-frame ones, dropping some. In the table there are 61,000 or so clones, around 88% of which are singletons. The V and J genes are TRBV11-1 and TRBJ2-1, with D maybe TRBD2 (6 bases). The sequencing input was peripheral blood. The sequence was obtained from an elderly woman with active COVID-19. CDR3 nucleotide sequence: TGTGCCAGCAGCTTAGGCGGGACCACCTCCTACAATGAGCAGTTCTTC. Translating gives CASSLGGTTSYNEQFF.